This T cell receptor beta chain was sequenced in a study of radiotherapy plus CTLA-4 blockade in lung cancer. Sequenced by immunoSEQ multiplex PCR; TCRdb stores in-frame clones only, minus some. The top ten hold roughly 5% of the sample, which has roughly 120,000 clones, about four fifths seen once. Per germline, CDR1 MNHNS and CDR2 SASEGT. This CDR3 has 15 amino acids. Regarding this clone: Antigen unknown. At one of its ends the junction is not consistent with the germline gene, which may arise from a read error.

Regarding the study as a whole: There was expansion of tumor-derived TCR clones in blood after radiotherapy plus ipilimumab.

Sequenced here: peripheral blood, sampled from a patient treated with radiotherapy plus ipilimumab. The chain carries TRBV6-1 and TRBJ2-7, with a possible D match to TRBD2 (7 bases). The origin of this receptor is a human donor with non-small cell lung cancer who had a partial response to radiotherapy plus ipilimumab. The CDR3 reads CAISEGGGLTNEQYF. The CDR3 coding sequence is TGTGCCATCAGTGAGGGGGGAGGGCTGACAAACGAGCAGTACTTC.